This passage covers 20 T cell receptor beta chains from one sample sequenced in a study of cytomegalovirus exposure and HLA in healthy donors (dated by TCRdb to about 2017). The library was built by means of the immunoSEQ multiplex PCR assay. For the multiplex PCR, a mixture combining 60 forward primers for TCR Vbeta segments and 13 reverse primers for TCR Jbeta segments was used. Sourced from immuneACCESS, this table was stored by TCRdb with only in-frame sequences that have V and J called. A share of the clones is absent; for the studies checked, an unresolved V gene accounts for under half, and the remainder has no known explanation. The sample profile shows tens of thousands of clones; around two thirds of them were found once. In total, the top ten clones hold approximately 3.5% of the sample. Sequencing was done on a sample of PBMCs. Receptors originate from a woman younger than 45 in good health and CMV-seronegative.

J is TRBJ1-6 and V is TRBV28; possibly TRBD1 for D (5 bases). The CDR3 is 16 residues long. Between the trimmed V and J ends, which lost 3 bases and 3 bases, there was a span of 12 bases. The germline gives CDR1 MDHEN, CDR2 SYDVKM. The CDR3 loop is CASSLGGLGYNSPLHF. For the CDR3, the DNA is TGTGCCAGCAGTTTGGGGGGTCTGGGCTATAATTCACCCCTCCACTTT.

This chain links TRBV5-1 with TRBJ2-7, with 7 bases lining up with TRBD1. Trimming at V came to 2 bases and at J to 1 base, leaving 3 bases not matched to a gene. The germline CDR1 and CDR2 sequences are SGHRS and YFSETQ. The CDR3 covers 14 residues. This chain's CDR3 is CASSFGTASYEQYF. The CDR3, as DNA: TGCGCCAGCAGCTTCGGGACAGCATCCTACGAGCAGTACTTC.

The V and J genes are TRBV6-6 and TRBJ2-5; perhaps TRBD2 as D (6 bases). Germline values: CDR1 MNHNY, CDR2 SVGAGI (reference sequence). This CDR3 contains 15 residues. V was clipped by 2 bases and J by 1 base, with 11 bases between them. The CDR3 loop is CASSYHGGTQETQYF. The DNA for the CDR3 is TGTGCCAGCAGTTACCATGGCGGGACCCAAGAGACCCAGTACTTC.

The chain carries TRBV5-1 and TRBJ2-7, with D possibly TRBD1 on 5 matching bases. The CDR3 consists of 15 residues. Germline V gene data show CDR1 as SGHRS and CDR2 as YFSETQ. Trimming took 3 bases from V and 2 from J, leaving 15 bases between them. The DNA of the CDR3 is TGCGCCAGCAGCTCAGAACCCGACAGCACCTACGAGCAGTACTTC. Amino acid sequence: CASSSEPDSTYEQYF. Variable domain in full (rest from reference TRBV5-1 and TRBJ2-7): KAGVTQTPRYLIKTRGQQVTLSCSPISGHRSVSWYQQTPGQGLQFLFEYFSETQRNKGNFPGRFSGRQFSNSRSEMNVSTLELGDSALYLCASSSEPDSTYEQYFGPGTRLTVT.

The chain is built from TRBV30 and TRBJ1-4; D is unresolved. The CDR3 is made up of 14 amino acids. Germline V gene lookup returns CDR1 GTSNPN and CDR2 SVGIG (reference sequence). Trimming took 5 bases from V and 0 from J, leaving 10 bases between them. The CDR3 sequence is CAWGEGTTNEKLFF. CDR3 coding DNA: TGTGCCTGGGGCGAGGGAACAACTAATGAAAAACTGTTTTTT.

The chain combines TRBV19 with TRBJ2-1, with a tentative D call TRBD1 (5 bases). The CDR3 is 13 residues long. CDR1 and CDR2 from the germline V gene are LNHDA and SQIVND (reference sequence). V was shortened by 7 bases and J by 3 bases, with 10 bases between the two germline ends. The CDR3 here is CASNNRNYNEQFF. As DNA, the CDR3 is TGTGCCAGTAACAACAGGAACTACAATGAGCAGTTCTTC.

This chain joins TRBV7-9 and TRBJ2-7; TRBD1 agrees at 10 bases. The CDR3 is 15 amino acids. The V segment lost 5 bases and the J segment 4 bases; nucleotides outside the gene matches: 8. Germline values: CDR1 SEHNR, CDR2 FQNEAQ (reference sequence). This CDR3 reads CASSPPTGGWYEQYF. CDR3 DNA: TGTGCCAGCAGCCCCCCGACAGGGGGCTGGTACGAGCAGTACTTC.

Only a few counts were recorded for this clone. This rearrangement joins TRBV4-2 to TRBJ1-5; 10 bases align to TRBD1. Germline V gives CDR1 LGHNA, CDR2 YNFKEQ. The J segment lost 0 bases and the V segment lost 4 bases, leaving 3 bases of the junction unmatched. This CDR3 has 16 amino acids. The CDR3 is CASSLGQGDSNQPQHF. CDR3 coding DNA: TGTGCCAGCAGCCTCGGACAGGGGGATAGCAATCAGCCCCAGCATTTT.

This clone has a single count. The chain couples TRBV4-1 to TRBJ2-7, with D possibly being TRBD2 (5 bases). Germline-derived CDR1 and CDR2 are MGHRA and YSYEKL. This CDR3 contains 16 residues. The V and J ends lost 0 bases and 0 bases respectively, with 12 bases between them. As DNA, the CDR3 is TGCGCCAGCAGCCAAGATATGAGGGCGACCTCCTACGAGCAGTACTTC. Protein: CASSQDMRATSYEQYF.

The chain carries TRBV7-2 and TRBJ2-7; no clear D gene. CDR3 length equals 13 residues. Germline V gene lookup returns CDR1 SGHTA and CDR2 FQGNSA. Trimming removed 0 bases at V and 2 bases at J, with 5 bases between. CDR3 in amino acids: CASSLATAYEQYF. The CDR3 DNA is TGTGCCAGCAGCTTAGCCACAGCCTACGAGCAGTACTTC.

This sequence joins TRBV7-8 and TRBJ2-2; no firm D call. Per germline, CDR1 SGHVS and CDR2 FQNEAQ. The CDR3 is 15 amino acids. V was shortened by 1 base and J by 5 bases, with 11 bases between the two germline ends. CDR3 residues: CASSLVGSPTGELFF. Here the CDR3 DNA reads TGTGCCAGCAGCTTAGTTGGCAGTCCGACCGGGGAGCTGTTTTTT.

In this sample, this clone turned up a few times. The J gene is TRBJ2-7, the V gene TRBV7-9; 7 bases are a match to TRBD1. The CDR3 covers 12 residues. Looked up from germline, CDR1 is SEHNR and CDR2 is FQNEAQ (reference sequence). Trimming at V came to 4 bases and at J to 11 bases, leaving 8 bases not matched to a gene. CDR3 in DNA: TGTGCCAGCAGCTCACAGGACAGGAATAAGTACTTC. Its translation: CASSSQDRNKYF.

This rearrangement joins TRBV7-2 to TRBJ1-3; D unresolved. The germline V and J ends were trimmed by 5 bases and 7 bases, with 15 bases remaining between them. The CDR3 extends over 14 amino acids. The germline V gene encodes CDR1 SGHTA and CDR2 FQGNSA. This CDR3 reads CASSRPGFGNTIYF. As DNA, the CDR3 is TGTGCCAGCAGCCGTCCGGGATTTGGGAACACCATATATTTT. Variable domain in full (rest from reference TRBV7-2 and TRBJ1-3): GAGVSQSPSNKVTEKGKDVELRCDPISGHTALYWYRQSLGQGLEFLIYFQGNSAPDKSGLPSDRFSAERTGGSVSTLTIQRTQQEDSAVYLCASSRPGFGNTIYFGEGSWLTVV.

The rearrangement links TRBV6-5 to TRBJ2-1, with 11 bases that match TRBD2. The germline V gene encodes CDR1 MNHEY and CDR2 SVGAGI. CDR3 length: 15 residues. Unmatched junction bases numbered 4, after V lost 5 bases and J lost 4 bases. The CDR3 DNA reads as TGTGCCAGCAGTCGACTAGCGGGATTATACAATGAGCAGTTCTTC. It translates to CASSRLAGLYNEQFF.

This chain connects TRBV6-5 to TRBJ2-5; 7 positions match TRBD1. With 6 bases clipped from V and 4 bases from J, the junction kept 8 bases outside the gene matches. Germline CDR1 is MNHEY and CDR2 is SVGAGI. The CDR3 length is 14 residues. The CDR3 region has the DNA TGTGCCAGCAGAGGAGACAGGGTCGGAGAGACCCAGTACTTC. Translating it yields CASRGDRVGETQYF.

The chain employs TRBV6-1 and TRBJ1-5; TRBD1 aligns across 7 bases. The length of the CDR3 is 19 residues. V gave up 3 bases and J gave up 0 bases; unmatched junction bases: 14. CDR1 and CDR2 (germline): MNHNS, SASEGT. CDR3 DNA: TGTGCCAGCAGTGACCTAGGGACAGATAGTTTCTATAGCAATCAGCCCCAGCATTTT. This sequence encodes CASSDLGTDSFYSNQPQHF.

V is TRBV4-2 and J is TRBJ2-1, with 11 bases fitting TRBD1. CDR1 LGHNA and CDR2 YNFKEQ come from the germline V gene. CDR3 size: 15 residues. V gave up 3 bases and J gave up 8 bases; unmatched junction bases: 6. CDR3 residues: CASSHWGQGGDEQFF. For the CDR3, the DNA is TGTGCCAGCAGCCATTGGGGACAGGGGGGCGATGAGCAGTTCTTC.

The chain has TRBV6-6 and TRBJ1-5; 8 bases agree with TRBD1. V lost 5 bases and J lost 6; bases outside the gene matches: 6. Germline lookup yields CDR1 MNHNY and CDR2 SVGAGI (reference sequence). This CDR3 contains 14 residues. The CDR3 coding sequence is TGTGCCAGCAGTCAACAGGGGGATAGTCAGCCCCAGCATTTT. This encodes CASSQQGDSQPQHF.

This chain connects TRBV11-2 to TRBJ2-1; 7 nucleotides align to TRBD2. Germline V CDR1 and CDR2: SGHAT, FQNNGV. The CDR3 length is 15 residues. V lost 1 base to trimming and J lost 7 bases; unmatched junction nucleotides: 7. In nucleotides, the CDR3 is TGTGCCAGCAGCTTAGCGGCGGGGGTGTGGAATGAGCAGTTCTTC. Translating it yields CASSLAAGVWNEQFF.

The chain uses TRBV11-1 and TRBJ2-7, with D maybe TRBD2 (6 bases). The germline V gene encodes CDR1 SGHAT and CDR2 FQDESV (reference sequence). V lost 4 bases to trimming and J lost 4 bases, with 17 bases between them. The CDR3 consists of 15 residues. The CDR3 nucleotides are TGTGCCAGCAGCTCTGGGGCGGGGCCGCAATACGAGCAGTACTTC. The encoded protein is CASSSGAGPQYEQYF.